Following are 25 T cell receptor beta chains from one sample sequenced in a study of OX40 agonist ivuxolimab in advanced cancers. Libraries were prepared by immunoSEQ multiplex PCR; TCRdb keeps only in-frame clonotypes and omits some of them. The sample yields 15,000 or so clones, around 80% seen once. The specimen comprised CD4+ or CD8+ T cells sorted from blood, sampled in a trial of the OX40 agonist ivuxolimab. All receptors come from an adult with an advanced solid tumor such as melanoma, head and neck, liver or kidney cancer.

V usage is TRBV29-1 and J usage is TRBJ1-2; perhaps TRBD1 as D (5 bases). The V end was cut by 8 bases, the J end by 7 bases, with 20 bases between. The CDR3 is made up of 13 amino acids. The V gene's germline CDR1 is SQVTM and CDR2 ANQGSEA. The CDR3 nucleotides read TGCAGCTACCTGGGGCCGTCGATTGGTGGCTACACCTTC. This codes for CSYLGPSIGGYTF.

J is TRBJ2-7 and V is TRBV6-6; D perhaps matches TRBD1 (6 bases). V was trimmed by 7 bases and J by 6 bases, leaving 19 bases between them. The CDR3 contains 14 residues. CDR1 and CDR2 (germline): MNHNY, SVGAGI (reference sequence). The CDR3 here is CASNPIGTPIEQYF. DNA for the CDR3: TGTGCCAGCAACCCCATCGGGACACCCATCGAGCAGTACTTC.

The chain carries TRBV5-4 and TRBJ2-1; no reliable D call. The CDR3 consists of 15 residues. Per the germline V gene, CDR1 is SGHNT and CDR2 is YYREEE (reference sequence). The ends were cut back, 4 bases at V and 0 bases at J, with 11 bases in the middle. The CDR3 DNA sequence: TGTGCCAGCAGCGTGGACGGTAGCTCCTACAATGAGCAGTTCTTC. Protein product: CASSVDGSSYNEQFF. The full variable domain, rest sourced from reference TRBV5-4 and TRBJ2-1, is ETGVTQSPTHLIKTRGQQVTLRCSSQSGHNTVSWYQQALGQGPQFIFQYYREEENGRGNFPPRFSGLQFPNYSSELNVNALELDDSALYLCASSVDGSSYNEQFFGPGTRLTVL.

The chain employs TRBV11-2 and TRBJ2-2; 14 bases are shared with TRBD2. Germline lookup yields CDR1 SGHAT and CDR2 FQNNGV. The CDR3 runs to 16 residues. V gave up 5 bases and J gave up 3 bases; unmatched junction bases: 2. The CDR3 sequence is CASSPGLAGDTGELFF. In nucleotides, the CDR3 is TGTGCCAGCAGCCCGGGACTAGCGGGAGACACCGGGGAGCTGTTTTTT.

In its sample, this clone was seen once. The V call is TRBV11-2, the J call TRBJ2-3; D possibly corresponds to TRBD1 (6 bases). The CDR3 is made up of 14 amino acids. Germline assignment: CDR1 SGHAT and CDR2 FQNNGV. V lost 4 bases, J lost 3 bases, and 11 bases lay in between. CDR3 nucleotides: TGTGCCAGCAGCTCACAGGGCCGAACAGATACGCAGTATTTT. It specifies CASSSQGRTDTQYF.

The chain recombines TRBV5-6 with TRBJ2-1; D gene unclear. Trimming pared 4 bases from V and 4 bases from J, leaving 6 bases between. The germline V gene encodes CDR1 SGHDT and CDR2 YYEEEE. This CDR3 has 12 amino acids. Written as DNA, the CDR3 is TGTGCCAGCAGCGTCAGGTACAATGAGCAGTTCTTC. Its protein is CASSVRYNEQFF.

The rearrangement uses TRBV28 and TRBJ2-5; D is ambiguous. V was trimmed by 4 bases and J by 5 bases, leaving 5 bases between them. CDR1 MDHEN and CDR2 SYDVKM come from the germline V gene. This CDR3 has 11 residues. The CDR3 DNA follows: TGTGCCAGCAGTTCTAGGGAGACCCAGTACTTC. Translation gives CASSSRETQYF.

The chain is built from TRBV10-3 and TRBJ2-7; TRBD1 matches at 8 bases. The CDR3 runs to 14 residues. Per germline, CDR1 ENHRY and CDR2 SYGVKD. V trimming: 6 bases; J trimming: 2 bases; junction bases outside the gene matches: 6. CDR3 nucleotides: TGTGCCATCAGCCCGGACAGGGCCACCTACGAGCAGTACTTC. Protein product: CAISPDRATYEQYF.

CDR3 sequence reads: CASSSDRNTDTQYF. The CDR3 coding sequence is TGTGCCAGTAGTTCGGACAGGAACACAGATACGCAGTATTTT. The chain is built from TRBV19 and TRBJ2-3; 7 bases are a match to TRBD1. Germline V gives CDR1 LNHDA, CDR2 SQIVND (reference sequence). Trimming took 5 bases from V and 2 from J; bases not matched to a gene: 4. CDR3 size: 14 residues.

There are a few counts of this clone. V and J are TRBV2 and TRBJ1-3, with D hard to call. With 6 bases removed from V and 4 bases from J, the gap between germline ends came to 16 bases. The CDR3 contains 15 residues. Germline CDR1 and CDR2: SNHLY and FYNNEI. CDR3 protein: CASRTKGSRGNTIYF. DNA of the CDR3: TGTGCCAGCAGGACCAAAGGGAGTAGGGGAAACACCATATATTTT.

The rearrangement joins TRBV5-5 to TRBJ1-3, with D tentatively TRBD1 (6 bases). Trimming took 4 bases from V and 0 from J, leaving 11 bases between them. The CDR3 is 15 residues long. Germline V CDR1 and CDR2: SGHKS, YYEKEE (reference sequence). As DNA, the CDR3 is TGTGCCAGCAGCCCTGACAGGAACTCTGGAAACACCATATATTTT. It translates to CASSPDRNSGNTIYF.

This chain joins TRBV10-3 and TRBJ1-3; no clear D gene. Trimming took 6 bases from V and 2 from J, leaving 14 bases between them. CDR1 is ENHRY, CDR2 SYGVKD, per germline. This CDR3 has 15 residues. The CDR3 protein is CAISPSIAAGNTIYF. Here the CDR3 DNA reads TGTGCCATCAGCCCTAGCATAGCGGCTGGAAACACCATATATTTT.

The CDR3 reads CASSQDRGGPHYGYTF. The CDR3 bases are TGCGCCAGCAGCCAAGATCGGGGGGGGCCCCACTATGGCTACACCTTC. V gene TRBV4-3 combines with J gene TRBJ1-2; D might be TRBD1 (6 bases). CDR3 length: 16 residues. The germline gives CDR1 LGHNA, CDR2 YSLEER. V gave up 0 bases and J gave up 3 bases, with 14 bases separating them.

V and J are TRBV30 and TRBJ1-5; the D is unclear. V was pared by 0 bases and J by 0 bases, with 9 bases between. The length of the CDR3 is 15 residues. Germline V gene lookup returns CDR1 GTSNPN and CDR2 SVGIG (reference sequence). The CDR3 DNA reads TGTGCCTGGAGTGTAGGTGAGGGTAGCAATCAGCCCCAGCATTTT. It yields the protein CAWSVGEGSNQPQHF.

The chain has TRBV29-1 and TRBJ2-1; D is unclear. The V gene's germline CDR1 is SQVTM and CDR2 ANQGSEA. The CDR3 sequence is 10 residues long. The germline V and J ends were trimmed by 6 bases and 5 bases, with 5 bases remaining between them. This CDR3 reads CSVGHNEQFF. Here the CDR3 DNA reads TGCAGCGTAGGGCACAATGAGCAGTTCTTC.

J is TRBJ1-4 and V is TRBV19; D is ambiguous. The CDR3 runs 14 residues. V dropped 2 bases and J dropped 8 bases, with 12 bases sitting between them. The germline CDR1 and CDR2 sequences are LNHDA and SQIVND (reference sequence). The CDR3 region is CASSITGFREKLFF. The CDR3 coding sequence is TGTGCCAGTAGTATAACCGGGTTTAGAGAAAAACTGTTTTTT.

The CDR3 protein is CASSPWERTGYGYTF. DNA for the CDR3: TGTGCCAGCAGCCCGTGGGAGAGGACAGGGTATGGCTACACCTTC. The J gene is TRBJ1-2, the V gene TRBV7-2; 8 bases align to TRBD1. The CDR3 covers 15 residues. V dropped 5 bases and J dropped 5; count of bases not matched to a gene: 10. Germline CDR1 is SGHTA and CDR2 is FQGNSA. The whole variable domain, filled in from reference TRBV7-2 and TRBJ1-2, reads GAGVSQSPSNKVTEKGKDVELRCDPISGHTALYWYRQSLGQGLEFLIYFQGNSAPDKSGLPSDRFSAERTGGSVSTLTIQRTQQEDSAVYLCASSPWERTGYGYTFGSGTRLTVV.

This sequence joins TRBV18 and TRBJ2-3; D unclear. Trimming shortened V by 3 bases and J by 3 bases, and 10 bases separated the two germline ends. The CDR3 covers 14 residues. Germline values: CDR1 KGHSH, CDR2 LQKENI. CDR3 protein: CASSPVTVTDTQYF. The DNA for the CDR3 is TGTGCCAGCTCACCCGTAACAGTTACAGATACGCAGTATTTT.

V usage is TRBV7-9 and J usage is TRBJ2-3; possibly TRBD2 for D (5 bases). The V end was cut by 3 bases, the J end by 1 base, with 20 bases between. The CDR3 extends over 18 amino acids. The V gene's germline CDR1 is SEHNR and CDR2 FQNEAQ (reference sequence). CDR3 in amino acids: CASSFGLGNGRGTDTQYF. CDR3 nucleotides: TGTGCCAGCAGCTTTGGTCTCGGGAATGGACGGGGCACAGATACGCAGTATTTT.

The J gene is TRBJ2-1, the V gene TRBV27; the D gene is possibly TRBD2 (5 bases). The ends were cut back, 3 bases at V and 9 bases at J, with 15 bases in the middle. This CDR3 comprises 14 residues. The germline CDR1 and CDR2 sequences are MNHEY and SMNVEV (reference sequence). Written as DNA, the CDR3 is TGTGCCAGCAGTTTTTCTAGCCAACGGGGTGAGCAGTTCTTC. This encodes CASSFSSQRGEQFF.

This chain links TRBV27 with TRBJ1-2; 10 nucleotides line up with TRBD1. From germline, CDR1 is MNHEY and CDR2 SMNVEV (reference sequence). Trimming at V came to 8 bases and at J to 4 bases, leaving 10 bases not matched to a gene. The CDR3 sequence is 15 residues long. CDR3 sequence reads: CASGRDRGVVYGYTF. DNA for the CDR3: TGTGCCAGCGGCCGGGACAGGGGAGTAGTCTATGGCTACACCTTC.

This clone was picked up a small number of times. V usage is TRBV19 and J usage is TRBJ1-3; possible D gene TRBD1, 6 bases. CDR1 and CDR2 (germline): LNHDA, SQIVND (reference sequence). The CDR3 has 15 residues. Trimming took off 7 bases at V and 0 bases at J, with 13 bases between the two ends. The CDR3 DNA follows: TGTGCCAGTAACGACAGGACATACTCTGGAAACACCATATATTTT. Its protein product is CASNDRTYSGNTIYF.

This chain connects TRBV28 to TRBJ2-4, with D maybe TRBD2 (5 bases). Trimming stripped 2 bases from V and 6 bases from J, with 14 bases between. Germline CDR1 is MDHEN and CDR2 is SYDVKM. The CDR3 is 15 residues long. The CDR3 DNA sequence: TGTGCCAGCAGTTTAAGCGGCGCGGGTGGAAACATTCAGTACTTC. Its translation is CASSLSGAGGNIQYF.

The rearrangement joins TRBV6-6 to TRBJ2-5, with D perhaps matching TRBD2 (5 bases). The CDR3 is made up of 14 amino acids. V was shortened by 6 bases and J by 5 bases, with 16 bases between the two germline ends. Germline V CDR1 and CDR2: MNHNY, SVGAGI (reference sequence). The CDR3 bases are TGTGCCAGCAGCGGGCGGGTCCGTGGGGAGACCCAGTACTTC. Translation gives CASSGRVRGETQYF.

A remark on this clone: Different DNA sequences within this sample yield the same CDR3. J is TRBJ1-2 and V is TRBV30; tentatively, D is TRBD1 (5 bases). V lost 2 bases to trimming and J lost 2 bases, with 12 bases between them. CDR1 GTSNPN and CDR2 SVGIG come from the germline V gene (reference sequence). This CDR3 has 14 amino acids. The CDR3 coding sequence is TGTGCCTGGAGTACGGACATTCTGAACTATGGCTACACCTTC. This sequence encodes CAWSTDILNYGYTF.